These 15 T cell receptor beta chains were sequenced from one sample in a study of shared clonotypes between healthy human individuals. Data came from immunoSEQ multiplex PCR; TCRdb stores just in-frame clones and leaves some out. The sample contains roughly 2 million clones, more than 90% of which appear only once. The sample was naive CD4+ T cells sorted from blood. Subset meaning: CD45RA+ positively selected. These receptors came from a man younger than 35 in good health.

The chain combines TRBV9 with TRBJ1-2, with TRBD1 matching 8 bases. The CDR3 is made up of 14 amino acids. V was pared by 3 bases and J by 4 bases, with 5 bases of the junction left unmatched. Germline CDR1 SGDLS, CDR2 YYNGEE. The CDR3 sequence is CASSEGDRPYGYTF. The DNA for the CDR3 is TGTGCCAGCAGCGAGGGGGACAGGCCCTATGGCTACACCTTC.

The chain recombines TRBV30 with TRBJ1-6; TRBD1 agrees at 11 bases. CDR3 length: 15 residues. J gave up 9 bases and V 2 bases, and 6 bases lay outside the gene matches. Germline lookup yields CDR1 GTSNPN and CDR2 SVGIG (reference sequence). CDR3 bases: TGTGCCTGGAGTTCGGGACAGGGGGGAGGTTCACCCCTCCACTTT. Residues: CAWSSGQGGGSPLHF.

This clone appeared once. The V gene is TRBV4-1, the J gene TRBJ1-2; D is ambiguous. The CDR3 runs 16 residues. Germline-derived CDR1 and CDR2 are MGHRA and YSYEKL. V was clipped by 0 bases and J by 3 bases, with 14 bases between them. CDR3 sequence: CASSQEEGVRDYGYTF. As DNA, the CDR3 is TGCGCCAGCAGCCAAGAAGAAGGCGTTCGGGACTATGGCTACACCTTC.

This chain joins TRBV2 and TRBJ2-3; 11 nucleotides match TRBD2. The germline V gene encodes CDR1 SNHLY and CDR2 FYNNEI. The CDR3 runs to 15 residues. V was pared by 6 bases and J by 3 bases, with 5 bases of the junction left unmatched. The CDR3 is CASSRLAGTTDTQYF. Written as DNA, the CDR3 is TGTGCCAGCAGCCGACTAGCGGGAACTACAGATACGCAGTATTTT.

The V gene is TRBV25-1, the J gene TRBJ2-7; D gene uncertain. This CDR3 spans 15 amino acids. V lost 6 bases and J lost 0, with 15 bases in between. CDR1 MGHDK and CDR2 SYGVNS come from the germline V gene. CDR3 amino acids: CASSSVRVSSYEQYF. CDR3 sequence (DNA): TGTGCCAGCAGCTCTGTACGGGTTAGCTCCTACGAGCAGTACTTC.

The table lists this clone with a few counts. V is TRBV28 and J is TRBJ1-5, with D maybe TRBD1 (6 bases). Deletions cut 8 bases from V and 3 bases from J, with 14 bases between. The CDR3 contains 14 residues. Germline assignment: CDR1 MDHEN and CDR2 SYDVKM. CDR3 nucleotides: TGTGCCAGCTCAGTCCAGGGGCCCAATCAGCCCCAGCATTTT. Its protein is CASSVQGPNQPQHF.

The V call is TRBV7-2, the J call TRBJ1-1; 7 bases are a match to TRBD1. CDR3 length: 13 amino acids. Trimming at V came to 5 bases and at J to 5 bases, leaving 5 bases not matched to a gene. Germline V CDR1 and CDR2: SGHTA, FQGNSA. CDR3 region: CASSTTTGTEAFF. The CDR3, as DNA: TGTGCCAGCAGCACTACGACAGGGACTGAAGCTTTCTTT. The whole variable domain, remainder taken from reference TRBV7-2 and TRBJ1-1, is GAGVSQSPSNKVTEKGKDVELRCDPISGHTALYWYRQSLGQGLEFLIYFQGNSAPDKSGLPSDRFSAERTGGSVSTLTIQRTQQEDSAVYLCASSTTTGTEAFFGQGTRLTVV.

The chain couples TRBV30 to TRBJ2-7, with a possible D match to TRBD1 (6 bases). Germline CDR1 GTSNPN, CDR2 SVGIG (reference sequence). CDR3 size: 13 residues. The ends were cut back, 4 bases at V and 3 bases at J, with 13 bases in the middle. CDR3 sequence: CAWKPGVLYEQYF. In DNA, the CDR3 is TGTGCCTGGAAACCAGGGGTCCTCTACGAGCAGTACTTC.

This chain joins TRBV7-2 and TRBJ2-1; D could derive from TRBD1 or TRBD2 (5 bases each). CDR1 is SGHTA and CDR2 is FQGNSA in the germline V gene. CDR3 length: 16 amino acids. Trimming stripped 5 bases from V and 2 bases from J, with 16 bases between. The CDR3 DNA reads TGTGCCAGCAGCCTAACCGGGACGGTGACCTACAATGAGCAGTTCTTC. Translated: CASSLTGTVTYNEQFF.

V and J are TRBV5-4 and TRBJ1-5; D remains ambiguous. The CDR3 consists of 12 residues. CDR1 is SGHNT, CDR2 YYREEE, per germline (reference sequence). The V end lost 4 bases, the J end lost 7 bases, and 9 bases lay between the germline ends. CDR3 sequence (DNA): TGTGCCAGCAGCCTCCGGGGACAGCCCCAGCATTTT. Translation gives CASSLRGQPQHF.

The chain carries TRBV2 and TRBJ2-2; D not resolved. The CDR3 is made up of 14 amino acids. Germline V gives CDR1 SNHLY, CDR2 FYNNEI. Deletions cut 8 bases from V and 0 bases from J, with 10 bases between. CDR3 amino acids: CASVLVSNTGELFF. DNA of the CDR3: TGTGCCAGCGTTTTAGTGTCGAACACCGGGGAGCTGTTTTTT.

The chain uses TRBV6-1 and TRBJ2-7, with a possible D match to TRBD2 (5 bases). Germline values: CDR1 MNHNS, CDR2 SASEGT. This CDR3 comprises 14 residues. With 2 bases removed from V and 1 base from J, the gap between germline ends came to 9 bases. CDR3 nucleotides: TGTGCCAGCAGTGAACTAGCTTGGTCCTACGAGCAGTACTTC. It codes for CASSELAWSYEQYF.

This clone showed up just a few times. The rearrangement joins TRBV7-9 to TRBJ1-2, with 8 bases matching TRBD1. Trimming cost V 3 bases and J 10 bases; bases outside gene matches: 7. Germline CDR1 is SEHNR and CDR2 is FQNEAQ (reference sequence). This CDR3 comprises 13 residues. For the CDR3, the DNA is TGTGCCAGCAGCTTGAAGCAGGGGGCACACTACACCTTC. This gives the protein CASSLKQGAHYTF.

The V and J genes are TRBV5-8 and TRBJ2-5; D gene unclear. Germline loops: CDR1 SGHTS, CDR2 YDEGEE. The CDR3 is 13 amino acids. Trimming pared 7 bases from V and 3 bases from J, leaving 13 bases between. The CDR3 region has the DNA TGTGCCAGCCAAAGGGCTCACAAAGAGACCCAGTACTTC. It encodes CASQRAHKETQYF. Full variable domain (missing parts from reference TRBV5-8 and TRBJ2-5): EAGVTQSPTHLIKTRGQQATLRCSPISGHTSVYWYQQALGLGLQFLLWYDEGEERNRGNFPPRFSGRQFPNYSSELNVNALELEDSALYLCASQRAHKETQYFGPGTRLLVL.

The chain joins TRBV18 to TRBJ1-6; no clear D gene. The germline gives CDR1 KGHSH, CDR2 LQKENI. Deletions cut 3 bases from V and 10 bases from J, with 16 bases between. The CDR3 runs to 15 residues. CDR3 sequence: CASSPLGLVESPLHF. The DNA of the CDR3 is TGTGCCAGCTCACCTTTAGGACTGGTGGAATCACCCCTCCACTTT.